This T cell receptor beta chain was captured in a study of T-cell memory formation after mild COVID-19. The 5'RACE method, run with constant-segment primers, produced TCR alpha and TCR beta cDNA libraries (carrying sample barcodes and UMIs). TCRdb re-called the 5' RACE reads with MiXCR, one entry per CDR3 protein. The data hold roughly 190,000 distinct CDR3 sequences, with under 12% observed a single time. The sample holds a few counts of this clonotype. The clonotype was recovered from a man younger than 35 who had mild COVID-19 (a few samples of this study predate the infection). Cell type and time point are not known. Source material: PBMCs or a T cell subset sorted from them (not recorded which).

CDR3 nucleotides: TGCGCCAGCAGCTTGGAACCCGGAGATACGCAGTATTTT. Amino acid sequence: CASSLEPGDTQYF. This rearrangement joins TRBV5-1 to TRBJ2-3; D gene unclear. Per germline, CDR1 SGHRS and CDR2 YFSETQ. The CDR3 consists of 13 residues. Between the trimmed V and J ends, which lost 0 bases and 5 bases, there was a span of 7 bases.